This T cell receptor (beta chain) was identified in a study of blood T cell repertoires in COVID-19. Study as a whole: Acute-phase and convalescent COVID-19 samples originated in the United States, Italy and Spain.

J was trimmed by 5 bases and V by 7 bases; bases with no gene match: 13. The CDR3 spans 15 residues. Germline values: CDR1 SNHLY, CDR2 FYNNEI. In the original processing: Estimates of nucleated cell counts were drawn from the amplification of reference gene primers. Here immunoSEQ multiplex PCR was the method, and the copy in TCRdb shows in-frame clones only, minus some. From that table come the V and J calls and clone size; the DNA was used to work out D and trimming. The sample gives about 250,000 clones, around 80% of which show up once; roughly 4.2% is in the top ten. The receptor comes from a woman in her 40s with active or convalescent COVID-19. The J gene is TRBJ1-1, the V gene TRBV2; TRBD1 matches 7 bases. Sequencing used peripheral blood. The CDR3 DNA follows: TGTGCCAGCATAAGGGGACAGCAGGGTAGGACTGAAGCTTTCTTT. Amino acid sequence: CASIRGQQGRTEAFF.